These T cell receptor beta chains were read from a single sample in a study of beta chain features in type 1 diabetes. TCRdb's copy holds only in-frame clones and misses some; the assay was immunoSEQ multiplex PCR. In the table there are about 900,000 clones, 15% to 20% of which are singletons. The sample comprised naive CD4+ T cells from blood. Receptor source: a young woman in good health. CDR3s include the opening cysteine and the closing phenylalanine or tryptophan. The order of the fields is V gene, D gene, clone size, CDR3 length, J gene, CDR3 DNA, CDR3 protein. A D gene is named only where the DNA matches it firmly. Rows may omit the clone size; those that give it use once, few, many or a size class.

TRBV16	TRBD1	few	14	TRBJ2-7	TGTGCCAGCAGCCCCCGGGACAGGGGGATCGAGCAGTACTTC	CASSPRDRGIEQYF
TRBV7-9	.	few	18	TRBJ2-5	TGTGCCAGCAGCCCCGGGGGGCCGGGACCAAGCTACCAAGAGACCCAGTACTTC	CASSPGGPGPSYQETQYF
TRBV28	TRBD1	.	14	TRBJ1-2	TGTGCCAGCAGTTTTCAGGGGGCGCTCTGGGGCTACACCTTC	CASSFQGALWGYTF
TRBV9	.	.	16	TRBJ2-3	TGTGCCAGCAGCGTAGTAGGGACCGGGTATACAGATACGCAGTATTTT	CASSVVGTGYTDTQYF
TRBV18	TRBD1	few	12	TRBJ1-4	TGTGCCAGCTCACCTGGGGACAGCGCACTGTTTTTT	CASSPGDSALFF
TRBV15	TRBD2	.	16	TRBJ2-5	TGTGCCACCAGCAGAGAGGCTAGCGGGAGGGTTGAGACCCAGTACTTC	CATSREASGRVETQYF
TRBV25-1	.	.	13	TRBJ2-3	TGTGCCAGCAGACAGTTAGTCACAGATACGCAGTATTTT	CASRQLVTDTQYF
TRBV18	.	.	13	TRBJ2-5	TGTGCCAGCTCACCACCGGGGATCGAGACCCAGTACTTC	CASSPPGIETQYF
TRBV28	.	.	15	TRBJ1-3	TGTGCCAGCAGTTCGAAAGGCTTCTCTGGAAACACCATATATTTT	CASSSKGFSGNTIYF
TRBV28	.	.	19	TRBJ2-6	TGTGCCAGCACCTTCCTCTACAGCGCGGATGGATCCGGGGCCAACGTCCTGACTTTC	CASTFLYSADGSGANVLTF
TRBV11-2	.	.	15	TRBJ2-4	TGTGCCAGCAGCGGGGAATGGGTAGCAGAAAACATTCAGTACTTC	CASSGEWVAENIQYF
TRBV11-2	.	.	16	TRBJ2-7	TGTGCCAGCAGCGCCAACAGGGGTGACGGGGGCTACGAGCAGTACTTC	CASSANRGDGGYEQYF
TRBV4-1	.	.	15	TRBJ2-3	TGCGCCAGCAGCCAAGAATCTCTCGTCAGGGATACGCAGTATTTT	CASSQESLVRDTQYF
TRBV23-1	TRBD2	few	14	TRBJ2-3	TGCGCCAGCAGTCCCCATGCGGGAGAGGATACGCAGTATTTT	CASSPHAGEDTQYF
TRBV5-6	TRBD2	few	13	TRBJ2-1	TGTGCCAGCAGCTTTGGACTAGACAATGAGCAGTTCTTC	CASSFGLDNEQFF
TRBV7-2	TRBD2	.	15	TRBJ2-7	TGTGCCAGCAGCTTAGACGGGACTAGAGGCTACGAGCAGTACTTC	CASSLDGTRGYEQYF
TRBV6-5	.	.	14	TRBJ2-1	TGTGCCAGTGGGGGTTCAAGCTCCTACAATGAGCAGTTCTTC	CASGGSSSYNEQFF
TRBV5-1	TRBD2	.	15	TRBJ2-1	TGCGCCAGCAGCTCATTAGCGGGAGGCTACAATGAGCAGTTCTTC	CASSSLAGGYNEQFF
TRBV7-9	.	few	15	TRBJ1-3	TGTGCCAGCAGCCTCAACGGACAGCAAGGAAACACCATATATTTT	CASSLNGQQGNTIYF
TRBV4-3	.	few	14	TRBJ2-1	TGCGCCAGCAGCCTCACCTCGGACGTATATATAATGTTCTTC	CASSLTSDVYIMFF
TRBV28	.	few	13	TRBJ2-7	TGTGCCAGTCTCCCTGGGGGGTCCTACGAGCAGTACTTC	CASLPGGSYEQYF
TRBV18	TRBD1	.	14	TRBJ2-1	TGTGCCAGCTCACCACCGGACAGGGTGGATAAGCAGTTCTTC	CASSPPDRVDKQFF
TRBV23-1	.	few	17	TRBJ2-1	TGCGCCAGCAGTCAGTGCCCTGTGCCCCCTGAGTACAATGAGCAGTTCTTC	CASSQCPVPPEYNEQFF
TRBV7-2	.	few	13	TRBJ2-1	TGTGCCAGCAGCAAAGATACTTACAATGAGCAGTTCTTC	CASSKDTYNEQFF
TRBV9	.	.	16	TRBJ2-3	TGTGCCAGCAGCGTCGGTATGGGGAGAGGGGCAGATACGCAGTATTTT	CASSVGMGRGADTQYF
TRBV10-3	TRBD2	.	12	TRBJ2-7	TGTGCCATCAGTGACGGGGAGGGCGAGCAGTACTTC	CAISDGEGEQYF
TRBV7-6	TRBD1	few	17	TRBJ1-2	TGTGCCAGCAGCTCTGAGCCCGGGACAGGTCCTTTTGGTGGCTACACCTTC	CASSSEPGTGPFGGYTF
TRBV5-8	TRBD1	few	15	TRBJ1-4	TGTGCCAGCAGCCGACAGGGGAAGACTAATGAAAAACTGTTTTTT	CASSRQGKTNEKLFF
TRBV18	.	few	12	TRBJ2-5	TGTGCCAGCTCACCAAGTCCGGAGACCCAGTACTTC	CASSPSPETQYF
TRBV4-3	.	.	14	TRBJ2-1	TGCGCCAGCAGCCAAAATTATGGCGGCGATGAGCAGTTCTTC	CASSQNYGGDEQFF
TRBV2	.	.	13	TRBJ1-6	TGTGCCAGCAGTCCCAGGCTGAATTCACCCCTCCACTTT	CASSPRLNSPLHF